This T cell receptor (beta chain) was retrieved from a study of T-cell memory formation after mild COVID-19. Trimming removed 6 bases from V and 10 bases from J; junction bases left unmatched: 13. CDR1 and CDR2 (germline): LNHDA, SQIVND (reference sequence). The CDR3 has 14 amino acids. The study's findings and limits: Cross-reactive memory appears to have joined, as suggested by some responding clones showing up in pre-infection memory. Among contracting clones, CD4+ were mainly CM/EM and CD8+ enriched in EMRA. Second-wave clones reaching peak frequency on day 37 lacked confirmed SARS-CoV-2 specificity.

The 5'RACE method, run with constant-segment primers, produced TCR alpha and TCR beta cDNA libraries (carrying sample barcodes and UMIs). One entry per CDR3 protein results from TCRdb running MiXCR on the 5' RACE reads. This table has about 470,000 distinct CDR3 sequences, roughly 25% appearing once. As to this clonotype: Its matching antigen is unknown.

The chain employs TRBV19 and TRBJ2-3; 7 positions match TRBD1. The specimen was PBMCs or a T cell subset sorted from them (not recorded which). The TCR sequence derives from an adult woman who had mild COVID-19 (a few samples of this study predate the infection). Cell type and time point are not known. CDR3 sequence (DNA): TGTGCCAGTAGCACCGGACAGGCTCGAACCTCGCAGTATTTT. Translation: CASSTGQARTSQYF.